These 3 T cell receptor beta chains originate from one sample sequenced in a study of T cell changes during pregnancy in multiple sclerosis. The protocol was immunoSEQ multiplex PCR, while the TCRdb copy is restricted to in-frame clones and leaves out a portion. The sample consists of over 25,000 clones, about 90% of them appearing once. The source was CD8+ T cells from peripheral blood mononuclear cells, collected before pregnancy. The source of these receptors is a female donor with multiple sclerosis, enrolled in a pregnancy study.

The gene calls are TRBV23-1 and TRBJ2-1; D is uncertain. TRBV23-1 carries the ORF label, with uncertain function. CDR3 size: 16 residues. Deletions cut 0 bases from V and 8 bases from J, with 17 bases between. CDR3 sequence reads: CASSQSRLTCIDEQFF. CDR3 in DNA: TGCGCCAGCAGTCAATCGCGGCTAACTTGTATCGATGAGCAGTTCTTC.

V usage is TRBV14 and J usage is TRBJ2-3; no firm D call. The CDR3 covers 14 residues. Germline V CDR1 and CDR2: SGHDN, FVKESK. V lost 1 base to trimming and J lost 5 bases, with 10 bases between them. Written as DNA, the CDR3 is TGTGCCAGCAGCCAAGGGGCCACTGGAGATACGCAGTATTTT. Its translation is CASSQGATGDTQYF.

The V gene is TRBV7-9, the J gene TRBJ2-5, with 7 bases matching TRBD2. Germline V CDR1 and CDR2: SEHNR, FQNEAQ (reference sequence). J lost 5 bases, V lost 6 bases, and 21 bases had no gene match. The length of the CDR3 is 18 residues. CDR3 amino acids: CASSHKPTQRDYGETQYF. DNA of the CDR3: TGTGCCAGCAGTCACAAACCCACCCAGCGGGATTACGGGGAGACCCAGTACTTC.